The T cell receptor beta chain under discussion was sequenced for a study of PD-L1 blockade in urothelial cancer. Background on the study: Patients had undergone 0 to 3 prior chemotherapy regimens.

Here immunoSEQ multiplex PCR was the method, and the copy in TCRdb shows in-frame clones only, minus some. The sample shows 15,000 or so clones, roughly 88% of them seen only once. The patients' disease, urothelial carcinoma, was locally advanced or metastatic. Each patient supplied 1 to 8 pretreatment and on-treatment samples. A single count supports this clone. Its specificity is unknown. The CDR3 contains 14 residues. Trimming stripped 5 bases from V and 4 bases from J, with 12 bases between. The germline V gene encodes CDR1 MDHEN and CDR2 SYDVKM. Study-wide findings and caveats: Tumor-associated TCR clones expanded more in blood at 3 weeks in patients with durable benefit.

Specimen: PBMCs, collected around atezolizumab (anti-PD-L1) treatment. This TCR derives from a man between 65 and 85 years old with urothelial cancer. This rearrangement joins TRBV28 to TRBJ1-5, with D possibly being TRBD1 (6 bases). The CDR3 reads CASSTGQPNQPQHF. As DNA, the CDR3 is TGTGCCAGCAGTACCGGACAGCCAAATCAGCCCCAGCATTTT.